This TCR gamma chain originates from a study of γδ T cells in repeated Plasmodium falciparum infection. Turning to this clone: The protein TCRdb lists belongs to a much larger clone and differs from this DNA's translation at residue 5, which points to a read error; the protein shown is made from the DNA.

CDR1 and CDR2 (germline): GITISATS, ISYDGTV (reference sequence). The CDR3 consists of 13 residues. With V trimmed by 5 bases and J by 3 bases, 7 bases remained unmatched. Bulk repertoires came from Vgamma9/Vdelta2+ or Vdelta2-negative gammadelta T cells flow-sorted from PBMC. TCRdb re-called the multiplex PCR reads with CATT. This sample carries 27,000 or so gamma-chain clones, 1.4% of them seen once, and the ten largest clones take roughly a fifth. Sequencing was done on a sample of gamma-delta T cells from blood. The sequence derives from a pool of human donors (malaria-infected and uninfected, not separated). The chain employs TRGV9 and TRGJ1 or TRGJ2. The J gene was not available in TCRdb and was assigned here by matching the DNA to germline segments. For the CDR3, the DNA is TGTGCCTTGTGGGGGGTCCCTTATTATAAGAAACTCTTT. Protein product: CALWGVPYYKKLF.